The clone carrying this T cell receptor (beta chain) was picked up a small number of times. The antigen remains undetermined. Semi-nested PCR with Nested Universal Primer A followed constant-region reverse priming of full-length variable regions. TCRdb independently ran MiXCR on the 5' RACE reads; one entry per CDR3 protein. The table records about 53,000 distinct CDR3 sequences, approximately 25% of them present only once. The V segment lost 5 bases and the J segment 0 bases; nucleotides outside the gene matches: 6. The CDR3 totals 15 residues. Germline V gives CDR1 MNHEY, CDR2 SVGEGT. Study-wide findings and caveats: Tumor Treg TCRs overlapped most with tumor naive CD4+ cells. The larger cohort examined one V-J beta rearrangement, not whole repertoires. The TCR gene usage of tumor memory CD4+ T cells clustered together with blood and lymph node memory CD4+ cells and with lymph node naive CD4+ cells.

The chain joins TRBV6-2 or TRBV6-3 to TRBJ2-7; 8 nucleotides line up with TRBD1. The clonotype comes from a female donor with breast cancer. The sample comprised tumor-infiltrating naive CD4+ T cells sorted from the breast tumor. Subset given: naive CD4+ T cells, CD4+CD45RA+CD25-. CDR3 sequence reads: CASSPTGAHSYEQYF. DNA for the CDR3: TGTGCCAGCAGTCCGACAGGGGCACACTCCTACGAGCAGTACTTC.